This T cell receptor beta chain was retrieved from a study of patients and donors after allogeneic stem cell transplantation. TCRdb independently ran MiXCR on the RT-PCR reads; one entry per CDR3 protein. Of roughly 880,000 distinct CDR3 sequences listed, more than 15% are singletons. The germline V gene encodes CDR1 SGHTA and CDR2 FQGTGA. With V trimmed by 11 bases and J by 6 bases, 5 bases remained unmatched. The length of the CDR3 is 11 residues. This chain uses TRBV7-3 with TRBJ1-1; TRBD1 aligns across 8 bases. The sequenced sample consisted of blood, either unsorted or a sorted T cell fraction (not recorded which). This clonotype was sampled from a human donor who was either an allogeneic HSCT recipient or a stem cell or donor lymphocyte infusion donor (not recorded which). It is not recorded whose cells these are; they may come from a transplant donor. CDR3 nucleotides: TGTGCCCAGGGGGCGGACGCTGAAGCTTTCTTT. Encoded protein: CAQGADAEAFF.